Below, one T cell receptor (beta chain) is given with its context. What it binds is not known. The data stem from a study of vaccination effects on CD4 cells after COVID-19. CDR1 is MDHEN and CDR2 is SYDVKM in the germline V gene. The length of the CDR3 is 16 residues. Trimming took 5 bases from V and 0 from J; bases not matched to a gene: 6. Generated by immunoSEQ multiplex PCR, the TCRdb table keeps only in-frame clones and is missing some. The sample records 71,000 or so clones, under 75% being singletons. Before any sequencing was done, the ViraFEST assay used viral peptide pools to expand antigen-specific CD4+ T cells. When less than 11 days of culture had elapsed, CD4+ T cells were isolated. Prior SARS-CoV-2 infection was absent in the vaccine recipients, as shown by negative nucleocapsid antibodies.

This clonotype was obtained from a human donor who received a COVID-19 vaccine. This specimen consisted of CD4+ T cells from PBMCs cultured with HCoV-OC43 spike peptides, obtained before COVID-19 vaccination. Subset meaning: HCoV-OC43 spike overlapping peptide pool stimulation. The chain has TRBV28 and TRBJ2-1; 8 positions agree with TRBD2. CDR3 region: CASSPAGGRSYNEQFF. CDR3 nucleotides: TGTGCCAGCAGTCCCGCGGGGGGCCGCTCCTACAATGAGCAGTTCTTC. Filled out from reference TRBV28 and TRBJ2-1, the complete variable domain reads DVKVTQSSRYLVKRTGEKVFLECVQDMDHENMFWYRQDPGLGLRLIYFSYDVKMKEKGDIPEGYSVSREKKERFSLILESASTNQTSMYLCASSPAGGRSYNEQFFGPGTRLTVL.